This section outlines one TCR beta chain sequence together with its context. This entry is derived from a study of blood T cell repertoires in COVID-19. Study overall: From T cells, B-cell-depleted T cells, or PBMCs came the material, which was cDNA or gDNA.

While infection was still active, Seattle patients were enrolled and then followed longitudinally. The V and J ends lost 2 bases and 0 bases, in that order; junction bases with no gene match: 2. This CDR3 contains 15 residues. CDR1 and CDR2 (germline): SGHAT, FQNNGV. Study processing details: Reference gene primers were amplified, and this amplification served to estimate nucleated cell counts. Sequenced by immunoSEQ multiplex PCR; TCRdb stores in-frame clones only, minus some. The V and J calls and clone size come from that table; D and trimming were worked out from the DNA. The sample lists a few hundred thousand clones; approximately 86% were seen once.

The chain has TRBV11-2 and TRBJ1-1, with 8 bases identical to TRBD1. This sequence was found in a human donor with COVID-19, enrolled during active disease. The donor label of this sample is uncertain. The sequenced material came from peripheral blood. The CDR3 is CASSLQTGVNTEAFF. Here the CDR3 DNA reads TGTGCCAGCAGCTTACAGACAGGGGTGAACACTGAAGCTTTCTTT.